This TCR beta chain was found in a study of lymphopenia after photon versus proton radiotherapy. Libraries were prepared by immunoSEQ multiplex PCR; TCRdb keeps only in-frame clonotypes and omits some of them. The table includes roughly 17,000 clones, 65% to 90% detected once. The CDR3 runs 11 residues. Trimming shortened V by 4 bases and J by 3 bases, and 4 bases separated the two germline ends. Germline V lookup: CDR1 DFQATT, CDR2 SNEGSKA (reference sequence). The chain uses TRBV20-1 and TRBJ1-3; D is uncertain. Sequencing was performed on peripheral blood, taken from a patient treated with proton-based radiotherapy. The sequence derives from a man in his 70s with pancreatic cancer. CDR3: CSAMGGNTIYF. Here the CDR3 DNA reads TGCAGTGCTATGGGTGGAAACACCATATATTTT.